The 22 T cell receptor beta chains presented below share a single source sample, sequenced in a study of shared clonotypes between healthy human individuals. Produced via immunoSEQ multiplex PCR; TCRdb's table is partial and in-frame only. The repertoire includes over a million clones, 60% to 80% of them detected once, and approximately 1.5% sits in the top ten. The sample consisted of memory CD4+ T cells sorted from blood. Indicated subset: CD45RA-negative fraction. The receptor set was obtained from a man between 18 and 35 years old in good health.

The V and J genes are TRBV10-3 and TRBJ1-4; the match to TRBD1 covers 12 bases. CDR1 and CDR2 from the germline V gene are ENHRY and SYGVKD. This CDR3 has 16 amino acids. V lost 4 bases to trimming and J lost 7 bases; unmatched junction nucleotides: 7. The CDR3 spells CAISGGQGANSEKLFF. CDR3 DNA: TGTGCCATCAGTGGGGGACAGGGGGCGAATAGTGAAAAACTGTTTTTT.

The CDR3 is CASSQGTMVSTDTQYF. The CDR3 DNA reads TGTGCCAGCAGCCAAGGGACCATGGTTAGCACAGATACGCAGTATTTT. The gene calls are TRBV9 and TRBJ2-3, with D perhaps given as TRBD1 or TRBD2 (5 bases each). The V gene lost 4 bases and the J gene lost 0 bases, with 15 bases spanning the gap. The CDR3 has 16 amino acids. Germline V lookup: CDR1 SGDLS, CDR2 YYNGEE.

This rearrangement joins TRBV4-1 to TRBJ1-5; D may be TRBD1 (5 bases). CDR1 is MGHRA, CDR2 YSYEKL, per germline. The length of the CDR3 is 18 residues. Trimming shortened V by 0 bases and J by 0 bases, and 15 bases separated the two germline ends. In DNA, the CDR3 is TGCGCCAGCAGCCAAGAGGGACGTGGGGCAAATAGCAATCAGCCCCAGCATTTT. Translation: CASSQEGRGANSNQPQHF.

The chain has TRBV19 and TRBJ2-7; 10 nucleotides line up with TRBD1. This CDR3 is built from 13 residues. V lost 5 bases to trimming and J lost 6 bases; unmatched junction nucleotides: 4. Germline-derived CDR1 and CDR2 are LNHDA and SQIVND (reference sequence). The CDR3 DNA reads as TGTGCCAGTAGTCCGGACAGGGGGGTCGAGCAGTACTTC. This codes for CASSPDRGVEQYF.

The chain is built from TRBV6-1 and TRBJ2-2; possible D gene TRBD1, 5 bases. The CDR3 is 13 amino acids. Trimming left V 5 bases short and J 7 bases short, with 11 bases between. Germline V CDR1 and CDR2: MNHNS, SASEGT. In DNA form, the CDR3 reads TGTGCCAGCAGTCCCCAGGGAAACGGGGAGCTGTTTTTT. Translation gives CASSPQGNGELFF.

The chain uses TRBV28 and TRBJ1-1; perhaps TRBD1 as D (5 bases). V was clipped by 4 bases and J by 3 bases, with 6 bases between them. Germline CDR1 MDHEN, CDR2 SYDVKM. The CDR3 runs 12 residues. This CDR3 is CASSSGHTEAFF. The CDR3 bases are TGTGCCAGCAGTTCAGGGCACACTGAAGCTTTCTTT.

This chain links TRBV6-1 with TRBJ1-4; D remains unclear. The germline gives CDR1 MNHNS, CDR2 SASEGT. V lost 3 bases and J 8 bases, leaving 16 bases between the germline ends. The CDR3 has 15 amino acids. CDR3 sequence: CASSEAASFPEKLFF. The CDR3 DNA reads as TGTGCCAGCAGTGAGGCCGCGTCCTTTCCGGAAAAACTGTTTTTT.

This clone was found a few times. The rearrangement uses TRBV5-1 and TRBJ2-3, with no clear D. CDR3 size: 16 residues. V was pared by 0 bases and J by 2 bases, with 13 bases between. Germline V gene lookup returns CDR1 SGHRS and CDR2 YFSETQ. This CDR3 is CASSLAGRTHTDTQYF. In nucleotides, the CDR3 is TGCGCCAGCAGCTTGGCGGGTAGAACCCACACAGATACGCAGTATTTT.

Remarks on this clone: The sample contains more than one DNA sequence encoding this CDR3. The genes are TRBV30 and TRBJ2-2; unclear D gene. This CDR3 is built from 12 residues. V lost 2 bases, J lost 6 bases, and 7 bases lay in between. Per germline, CDR1 GTSNPN and CDR2 SVGIG (reference sequence). The DNA for the CDR3 is TGTGCCTGGAGTAAGGGCCCCGGGGAGCTGTTTTTT. This gives the protein CAWSKGPGELFF.

This chain joins TRBV6-1 and TRBJ2-1, with D perhaps matching TRBD2 (6 bases). The V gene lost 8 bases and the J gene lost 11 bases, with 13 bases spanning the gap. Germline V gives CDR1 MNHNS, CDR2 SASEGT. The CDR3 extends over 11 amino acids. This CDR3 reads CASEQGGKQFF. The CDR3 nucleotides are TGTGCCAGCGAGCAGGGCGGGAAGCAGTTCTTC.

The chain combines TRBV10-2 with TRBJ1-2; 10 bases line up with TRBD1. CDR3 length: 14 residues. Germline lookup yields CDR1 WSHSY and CDR2 SAAADI. The V and J ends lost 5 bases and 4 bases, in that order; junction bases with no gene match: 4. Here the CDR3 reads CASSRQGASYGYTF. The CDR3 nucleotides read TGCGCCAGCAGTCGACAGGGGGCTAGCTATGGCTACACCTTC.

A single count supports this clone. The chain recombines TRBV18 with TRBJ2-3; TRBD1 aligns across 8 bases. The CDR3 runs 15 residues. From germline, CDR1 is KGHSH and CDR2 LQKENI. The trim removed 4 bases at V and 0 bases at J, leaving 3 bases unmatched. The CDR3 DNA follows: TGTGCCAGCTCACGACAGGGGTCTAGCACAGATACGCAGTATTTT. Protein product: CASSRQGSSTDTQYF.

This clone was seen a single time. This chain uses TRBV5-7 with TRBJ2-2, with 10 nucleotides matching TRBD2. TRBV5-7 belongs to the ORF category, with a function that is uncertain. Trimming removed 3 bases from V and 6 bases from J; junction bases left unmatched: 5. The CDR3 loop spans 15 amino acids. CDR3 protein: CASSYASGGSGELFF. Here the CDR3 DNA reads TGTGCCAGCAGCTACGCTAGCGGGGGATCCGGGGAGCTGTTTTTT.

The chain links TRBV30 to TRBJ2-3; TRBD2 is a possible D gene (6 bases). Germline CDR1 and CDR2: GTSNPN and SVGIG (reference sequence). V lost 2 bases and J 12 bases, leaving 15 bases between the germline ends. The CDR3 totals 12 residues. The CDR3 is CAWSSTSQKQYF. The CDR3, as DNA: TGTGCCTGGAGTTCGACTAGTCAAAAACAGTATTTT.

The genes are TRBV5-4 and TRBJ1-1, with D unresolved. Germline V CDR1 and CDR2: SGHNT, YYREEE (reference sequence). The CDR3 is made up of 14 amino acids. V dropped 6 bases and J dropped 3 bases, with 15 bases sitting between them. CDR3 protein: CASTRTDGDTEAFF. The CDR3 DNA reads TGTGCCAGCACCAGAACGGACGGGGACACTGAAGCTTTCTTT.

The chain joins TRBV2 to TRBJ1-5, with D perhaps matching TRBD1 (5 bases). From germline, CDR1 is SNHLY and CDR2 FYNNEI. This CDR3 has 13 amino acids. The ends were cut back, 6 bases at V and 3 bases at J, with 9 bases in the middle. The CDR3 coding sequence is TGTGCCAGCAGGTTGGACATCAATCAGCCCCAGCATTTT. Translating gives CASRLDINQPQHF.

V and J are TRBV5-1 and TRBJ2-6; the D gene is possibly TRBD1 (5 bases). The V end was cut by 4 bases, the J end by 0 bases, with 14 bases between. Looked up from germline, CDR1 is SGHRS and CDR2 is YFSETQ. This CDR3 spans 17 amino acids. In DNA, the CDR3 is TGCGCCAGCAGCGCAGGGTCTTCGAACTCTGGGGCCAACGTCCTGACTTTC. It translates to CASSAGSSNSGANVLTF. The full variable domain, in which reference TRBV5-1 and TRBJ2-6 provide the parts outside the CDR3, is KAGVTQTPRYLIKTRGQQVTLSCSPISGHRSVSWYQQTPGQGLQFLFEYFSETQRNKGNFPGRFSGRQFSNSRSEMNVSTLELGDSALYLCASSAGSSNSGANVLTFGAGSRLTVL.

This clone was detected a few times. V usage is TRBV6-5 and J usage is TRBJ2-1; D is ambiguous. V lost 6 bases and J 13 bases, leaving 16 bases between the germline ends. Germline V CDR1 and CDR2: MNHEY, SVGAGI. The CDR3 consists of 12 residues. CDR3 bases: TGTGCCAGCAGATCACCTACAGCGACTCAGTTCTTC. As protein: CASRSPTATQFF.

The rearrangement links TRBV18 to TRBJ1-1; D is unresolved. From germline, CDR1 is KGHSH and CDR2 LQKENI. The CDR3 covers 13 residues. The V end was cut by 3 bases, the J end by 6 bases, with 11 bases between. CDR3 DNA sequence: TGTGCCAGCTCACCTGGGTTTTGGGCTGAAGCTTTCTTT. It is translated as CASSPGFWAEAFF.

The V call is TRBV9, the J call TRBJ2-1, with 8 bases lining up with TRBD2. V lost 4 bases, J lost 9 bases, and 9 bases stayed unmatched. Germline CDR1 SGDLS, CDR2 YYNGEE. The CDR3 length is 14 residues. CDR3 sequence: CASSPSGTRSEQFF. In nucleotides, the CDR3 is TGTGCCAGCAGCCCATCAGGGACTAGAAGTGAGCAGTTCTTC.

This clone was seen ten or more times. The chain employs TRBV7-9 and TRBJ1-5, with 8 bases matching TRBD1. Germline V lookup: CDR1 SEHNR, CDR2 FQNEAQ (reference sequence). The CDR3 runs 17 residues. Trimming cost V 4 bases and J 6 bases; bases outside gene matches: 14. In DNA, the CDR3 is TGTGCCAGCAGCTACGGACAGGGTGTACAGGGAGGTCAGCCCCAGCATTTT. It codes for CASSYGQGVQGGQPQHF. Combining the CDR3 with reference TRBV7-9 and TRBJ1-5 gives the whole variable domain DTGVSQNPRHKITKRGQNVTFRCDPISEHNRLYWYRQTLGQGPEFLTYFQNEAQLEKSRLLSDRFSAERPKGSFSTLEIQRTEQGDSAMYLCASSYGQGVQGGQPQHFGDGTRLSIL.

This clone showed up just a few times. V gene TRBV7-2 combines with J gene TRBJ2-7; D is possibly TRBD1 (7 bases). Germline V lookup: CDR1 SGHTA, CDR2 FQGNSA. With 5 bases removed from V and 3 bases from J, the gap between germline ends came to 17 bases. The CDR3 runs to 15 residues. CDR3 nucleotide sequence: TGTGCCAGCAGCCCCGCGGGACAGCTCATCTACGAGCAGTACTTC. This translates into CASSPAGQLIYEQYF.